This T cell receptor beta chain was sequenced in a study of T cells after yellow fever vaccination. Study findings and constraints: Post-booster reappearance was seen for most primary-vaccination clones (around 96% CD4, around 90% CD8). Some clonotypes were seen in both the CD4 and the CD8 compartments. These made up a small share and likely arose from convergent recombination.

The CDR3 length is 12 residues. The ends lost 5 bases at V and 6 bases at J; junction bases unmatched: 3. The germline V gene encodes CDR1 MNHEY and CDR2 SVGAGI. This clonotype came up a few times. The target antigen is unknown. The authors made TCR cDNA by 5'RACE template switching, adding a universal primer site and UMIs. A single record per CDR3 protein comes from TCRdb applying MiXCR to the 5' RACE reads. The table records about 220,000 distinct CDR3 sequences, more than 6.5% of them present only once. This TCR came from a man younger than 45 who received the YFV17D yellow fever vaccine. Here the sequenced sample was CD4+ T cells sorted from PBMCs, taken on the day of the yellow fever booster vaccination. This rearrangement joins TRBV6-5 to TRBJ1-1; 7 bases match TRBD1. Here the CDR3 reads CASSLDRAEAFF. Written as DNA, the CDR3 is TGTGCCAGCAGTCTCGACAGGGCTGAAGCTTTCTTT.